The text below deals with one T cell receptor (beta chain). Its cognate antigen is unknown. These data originate in a study of CD8+ T cells in alopecia areata. Study overall: Dosing with tofacitinib proceeded for 6 to 18 months, followed by 6 months off drug.

Treatment reported: oral pan-JAK inhibitor, 5-10 mg twice daily. Extracted from the samples, RNA was reverse transcribed into cDNA to serve as the sequencing template. The table came from immunoSEQ multiplex PCR; TCRdb's copy has only in-frame clones and leaves some out. The data show about 160,000 clones, roughly 65% seen once. CDR1 and CDR2 from the germline V gene are LNHDA and SQIVND (reference sequence). The CDR3 is made up of 13 amino acids. V was shortened by 3 bases and J by 4 bases, with 9 bases between the two germline ends. Study results and limitations: Especially in alopecia totalis/universalis, lesional scalp showed greater clonality than normal scalp did. For patients receiving tofacitinib, scalp clonality and expanded CD8+ clones among the top 100 significantly decreased.

The sequence came from a human donor with alopecia areata. The chain combines TRBV19 with TRBJ1-2; the D is unclear. The sequenced sample was CD4+ T cells sorted from blood, obtained at week 4, from a patient treated with tofacitinib. In DNA, the CDR3 is TGTGCCAGTAGTATGGAGGGAGGCTATGGCTACACCTTC. Its translation: CASSMEGGYGYTF.